This T cell receptor beta chain appears in the sequencing data of a study of a mutant IDH1 vaccine in newly diagnosed glioma. Study-level points and caveats: Pseudoprogression looked unconnected to shifts in top peripheral T cell clonotypes.

Concerning this clone itself: Its antigen is unidentified.

The V gene's germline CDR1 is LGHNA and CDR2 YSLEER. This CDR3 contains 15 residues. V gave up 0 bases and J gave up 4 bases, with 10 bases separating them. Time point defined: week 23, last vaccination. Mutant IDH1 20-mer peptide, at 300 ug, made up each vaccine dose, with topical imiquimod. Diagnosis in the donors showed new WHO grade 3 or 4 astrocytomas that were IDH1-mutant and ATRX-lost. Measured with immunoSEQ multiplex PCR; TCRdb has only the in-frame clones, and not every one. The sample shows about 38,000 clones, roughly 76% of them seen only once. This chain joins TRBV4-3 and TRBJ1-3; D not resolved. The receptor was isolated from a man in his forties with glioma. The input for sequencing was PBMCs, taken from a glioma patient whose treatment included an IDH1 peptide vaccine. CDR3 sequence reads: CASSQDDVPGNTIYF. The DNA of the CDR3 is TGCGCCAGCAGCCAAGATGACGTGCCGGGAAACACCATATATTTT.